What follows is one TCR beta chain and its context. This clone has just one count. Its specific antigen is unknown. No base-level quality is on record; no much larger clone is a single base apart. The donors were healthy, HIV-negative adults who had no recently reported acute infections or vaccinations. Only Caucasian adults living in Nashville, Tennessee, USA were represented among the donors. CD4+ T cells were enriched through magnetic negative selection, after which naive cells were positively selected on CD45RA and the remaining negative fraction served as the memory subset. After blood collection by leukapheresis, PBMCs were isolated using Ficoll-Histopaque density gradient centrifugation and then cryopreserved in the vapor phase of liquid nitrogen. Analytical flow cytometry was used to check the purity and quantity of every magnetically sorted T cell population. Genomic DNA was isolated from each sorted fraction and quantified by UV absorbance on a Nanodrop 2000c.

Using the deep immunoSEQ assay, TCR CDR3 regions were amplified from genomic DNA by multiplex PCR. Genomic DNA extracted from each cell subset was distributed evenly over all wells of several immunoSEQ 96-well plates, and each plate served as one replicate. For sorted subsets, 200 ng of genomic DNA, equivalent to 30,000 or so T cell genomes, went into each replicate PCR. Purified libraries were measured with a Qubit 3.0 fluorometer, size-checked on a Bioanalyzer 2100, and measured again with the KAPA Library Quantification kit. A separate single-read 150-cycle Illumina NextSeq 550 flow cell was used to sequence each immunoSEQ 96-well plate. From the authors' description of their analysis: Because only junctional sequences without quality scores were contained in the immunoSEQ output, filtering matching that applied to full-length reads could not be performed. Sequences were annotated with PyIR, a Python wrapper for IgBLAST v1.9, using IMGT germline references to assign V/J genes and CDR3. Reads were removed for weak V/J assignments (E-value above 1e-6), missing CDR3, stop codons, out-of-frame junctions, or ambiguous translated residues. V3J clonotypes were defined as sequences sharing the same inferred V gene, J gene, and CDR3 amino acid sequence. To compute the percentage overlap between repertoires, the number of shared unique clonotypes was divided by the size of the smaller repertoire. Richness of each repertoire was evaluated using RTK rarefaction, the Chao1 estimator, and Recon v2.1 estimates of unobserved clonotypes. OLGA was used to compute generation probabilities for all TCRbeta clonotypes that the gDNA method yielded from a handful of donors. TCRdb mirrors the immuneACCESS table, restricted to in-frame sequences. Some clones are absent from its copies; in checked studies, under half trace to an unresolved V gene, and the reason for the others is unknown. The V and J calls and the clone size are those of that table, but D and trimming were determined from the DNA. The sample table holds about 2.3 million clones, of which around 90% were seen once. Of the sample, 0.3% to 0.45% is held by the ten largest clones.

CDR1 and CDR2 (SGHTA, FQGNSA) derive from the germline V gene. The CDR3 runs 15 amino acids, cysteine and phenylalanine included. Here the CDR3 DNA is all that survives: 45 bases in frame from base 1. The V end loses 1 base and the J end loses 0 bases, and a stretch of 6 bases separates them. The data belong to a study of shared clonotypes between healthy human individuals (TCRdb year 2020). Regarding the research as a whole: A couple of women and three men aged 18 to 49 years were included in the cohort. For each donor, CD4 naive and CD4 memory were each given three plates, CD8 naive was given two plates, and CD8 memory was given one plate. To estimate repertoire size and how much clonotypes are shared between individuals, the study performed deep sequencing of blood TCR repertoires from a few healthy adults. To increase sequencing depth and limit assay-specific biases, different laboratories used diverse techniques to prepare libraries and sequence TCR repertoires. Each donor's leukapheresis produced roughly between roughly 0.9 and 8.9 billion PBMCs. Study-wide findings and limitations: The small number of donors limited the genetic and exposure-history diversity represented. Pairwise subsampling indicated that sequencing depth was expected to affect the degree of clonotype sharing among donors. Sampling was limited to blood, and TCR repertoires in tissue likely differ from TCR repertoires in blood. Across several donors, roughly 5.1% of naive CD4, approximately 3.6% of naive CD8, 2.3% of memory CD4, and approximately 0.4% of memory CD8 clonotypes were shared. Higher generation probabilities were observed for clonotypes shared by all four sorted-subset donors than for non-shared clonotypes. Even with the large sequencing depth, rarefaction of the sorted-subset datasets indicated that sequencing was incomplete. Estimated clonotype richness was generally larger for naive than for memory subsets.

Recombination joined TRBV7-2 with TRBJ1-4, with the D gene too uncertain to name. The sequence derives from a young man in good health. Some clones in this sample may be carry-over from other donors' samples. Sequenced: naive CD4+ T cells from PBMCs. Read against the paper, the sample's cell subset or site label means: CD45RA+ positively selected. This receptor has the CDR3 CASSLGVATNEKLFF. The DNA sequence is given as TGTGCCAGCAGCTTAGGGGTGGCAACTAATGAAAAACTGTTTTTT.